Included here is one T cell receptor beta chain sequence, with context. Its antigen is currently unknown. CD45RO-negative cells were positively selected for CCR7, leaving out terminally differentiated effector memory CD45RA+ cells. The ends were cut back, 5 bases at V and 2 bases at J, with 11 bases in the middle. CDR3 length: 14 amino acids. Germline lookup yields CDR1 MNHEY and CDR2 SMNVEV (reference sequence). Some clones are missing from TCRdb's copy, which holds only in-frame ones; the method was immunoSEQ multiplex PCR. The sample yields about 2.2 million clones, roughly 95% seen once. The data originate from a study of shared clonotypes between healthy human individuals. Study-wide results and caveats: Around 5% was the fraction of naive CD4 clonotypes found shared across a few donors. Clonotypes shared by all four sorted-subset donors had higher generation probabilities than non-shared clonotypes. The sole specimen, blood, was sampled, and tissue repertoires likely differ.

The chain is built from TRBV27 and TRBJ2-3, with D unresolved. What was sequenced was naive CD8+ T cells from PBMCs. This receptor was taken from a man aged 18-30 years in good health. Some clones in this sample may be carry-over from other donors' samples. The CDR3 region is CASSPQTTTDTQYF. In DNA, the CDR3 is TGTGCCAGCAGTCCCCAGACCACCACAGATACGCAGTATTTT.